The rows below give T cell receptor beta chains drawn from one sample of a study of blood T cells in healthy people across ages. TCRdb reanalysed the 5' RACE reads using MiXCR and keeps one entry per CDR3 protein. The sample contains about 1.4 million distinct CDR3 sequences, roughly 59% of which appear only once. The sequenced sample consisted of blood. These receptors were obtained from a young man in good health. Both conserved end residues are part of each CDR3.

j_call v_call cdr3_length cdr3_aa
TRBJ1-2 TRBV28 12 CASIGTGNGYTF
TRBJ1-2 TRBV7-9 11 CASSNHLGYTF
TRBJ1-2 TRBV6-2/TRBV6-3 13 CASSYEDLYGYTF
TRBJ2-7 TRBV25-1 14 CASSEVGRSYEQYF
TRBJ1-3 TRBV10-2 12 CASSKNGDTIYF
TRBJ2-1 TRBV2 12 CASSDIRPQQFF
TRBJ2-3 TRBV5-1 13 CASSVRAADTQYF
TRBJ2-1 TRBV20-1 14 CSARLGQLYNEQFF
TRBJ2-1 TRBV7-9 17 CASSLKRAGGIWDEQFF
TRBJ2-7 TRBV29-1 14 CSVLGTSGIYEQYF
TRBJ2-7 TRBV2 16 CASSPPDSGQLGEQYF
TRBJ2-2 TRBV4-2 16 CASSQGPGLQTGELFF
TRBJ2-3 TRBV5-1 16 CASSHSGTRAASTQYF
TRBJ2-1 TRBV29-1 13 CSVADRTSGEQFF
TRBJ2-1 TRBV20-1 13 CSARGSVNDEQFF
TRBJ1-2 TRBV6-1 14 CASSESEGVYGYTF
TRBJ2-1 TRBV5-1 17 CASSLYEERRIYNEQFF
TRBJ1-1 TRBV4-3 15 CASSQESGENTEAFF
TRBJ1-2 TRBV20-1 17 CSASGDGTVPSHYGYTF
TRBJ2-3 TRBV20-1 12 CSVAVHTDTQYF
TRBJ1-6 TRBV9 14 CASSVARGGSPLHF
TRBJ2-3 TRBV24-1 12 CATSDWADTQYF
TRBJ2-2 TRBV3-1 17 CASSQVVSQGGTGELFF
TRBJ2-5 TRBV5-1 13 CASSFSPAGTQYF
TRBJ2-7 TRBV11-2 15 CASSQIKGQFYEQYF
TRBJ1-4 TRBV6-5 15 CASSWEGLRYEKLFF
TRBJ2-7 TRBV29-1 13 CSVPLAGNYEQYF
TRBJ2-5 TRBV4-2 16 CASSQDKRPPGETQYF
TRBJ2-5 TRBV29-1 13 CSVRGKLQETQYF
TRBJ1-4 TRBV7-6 12 CASSLGGRELFF
TRBJ2-7 TRBV6-1 13 CASDYRGDYEQYF
TRBJ2-4 TRBV27 15 CASSFQTGGENIQYF
TRBJ2-1 TRBV29-1 14 CSVITSGDYNEQFF
TRBJ1-2 TRBV12-3/TRBV12-4 11 CASSFDHGYTF
TRBJ2-7 TRBV6-6 12 CASSYPNEGQYF
TRBJ2-4 TRBV4-1 15 CASSQVGVGQNIQYF
TRBJ1-5 TRBV15 15 CATSRDRGEGQPQHF
NA TRBV4-1 16 CASSQLGRSLTYEQYF
TRBJ1-1 TRBV20-1 13 CSARVGQNTEAFF
TRBJ1-2 TRBV18 15 CASSPRLGDSYGYTF
TRBJ1-6 TRBV5-5 15 CTSSPLDRDNSPLHF